This T cell receptor beta chain was identified in a study of T cells after yellow fever vaccination. Findings of the study overall: Subsequent booster samples again held most clones from primary vaccination (96% CD4, about 90% CD8). Though it reached lower strength, the secondary response hit its peak faster, day 5 versus 15. Some clonotypes were seen in both the CD4 and the CD8 compartments. These made up a small share and likely arose from convergent recombination.

In the case of this clonotype: Its target is not known.

The CDR3 is made up of 12 amino acids. Germline V gives CDR1 SEHNR, CDR2 FQNEAQ (reference sequence). With 6 bases removed from V and 3 bases from J, the gap between germline ends came to 9 bases. As TCR cDNA was made by 5'RACE template switching, a universal primer site and UMIs were added. TCRdb re-derived calls from the 5' RACE reads in MiXCR, one entry per CDR3 protein. Of fewer than 450,000 distinct CDR3 sequences listed, around 4.1% are singletons. The chain uses TRBV7-9 and TRBJ2-7, with no clear D. The sample here was PBMCs, taken 5 days after the yellow fever booster vaccination. The TCR comes from a man between 18 and 29 years old who received the YFV17D yellow fever vaccine. The DNA for the CDR3 is TGTGCCAGCAGTACGGACGGCTACGAGCAGTACTTC. Translating it yields CASSTDGYEQYF. Complete variable domain (other parts from reference TRBV7-9 and TRBJ2-7): DTGVSQNPRHKITKRGQNVTFRCDPISEHNRLYWYRQTLGQGPEFLTYFQNEAQLEKSRLLSDRFSAERPKGSFSTLEIQRTEQGDSAMYLCASSTDGYEQYFGPGTRLTVT.